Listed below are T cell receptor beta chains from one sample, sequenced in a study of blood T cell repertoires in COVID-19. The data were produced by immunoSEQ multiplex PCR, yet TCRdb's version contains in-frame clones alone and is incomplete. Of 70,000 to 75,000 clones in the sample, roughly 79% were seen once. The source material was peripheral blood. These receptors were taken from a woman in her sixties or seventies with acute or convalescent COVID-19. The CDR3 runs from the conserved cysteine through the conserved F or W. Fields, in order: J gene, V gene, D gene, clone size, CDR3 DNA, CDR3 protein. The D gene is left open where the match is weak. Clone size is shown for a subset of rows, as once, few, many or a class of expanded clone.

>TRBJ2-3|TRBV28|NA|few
TGTGCCAGCAGTAACCGACGAGTGAGGGGCACAGATACGCAGTATTTT
CASSNRRVRGTDTQYF
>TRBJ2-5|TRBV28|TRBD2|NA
TGTGCCAGCAGTTTCGCCGGCAATAGAGCGGGAGGGGTGACCCAGTACTTC
CASSFAGNRAGGVTQYF
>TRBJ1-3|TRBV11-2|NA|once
TGTGCCAGCAGCACCCGACAGGAAAGCTCTGGAAACACCATATATTTT
CASSTRQESSGNTIYF
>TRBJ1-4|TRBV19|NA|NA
TGTGCCAGTAGGCACAGGCGAACAGGGGAAAAACTGTTTTTT
CASRHRRTGEKLFF
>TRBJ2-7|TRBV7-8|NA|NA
TGTGCCAGCAGCTTCGTGGCGGGGCACTACGAGCAGTACTTC
CASSFVAGHYEQYF
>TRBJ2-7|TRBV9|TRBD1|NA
TGTGCCAGCAGCGTAGGACAGGGGTCTGTCGAGCAGTACTTC
CASSVGQGSVEQYF
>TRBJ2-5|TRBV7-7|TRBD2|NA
TGTGCCAGCAGTAAAGGGACTAGCAGCCAAGAGACCCAGTACTTC
CASSKGTSSQETQYF
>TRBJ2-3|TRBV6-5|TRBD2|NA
TGTGCCAGCCGGATAGCGGGAGGGAACACAGATACGCAGTATTTT
CASRIAGGNTDTQYF
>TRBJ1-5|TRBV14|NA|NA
TGTGCCAGCAGCCAACTTAGCAATCAGCCCCAGCATTTT
CASSQLSNQPQHF
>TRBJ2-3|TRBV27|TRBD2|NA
TGTGCCAGCAGTTCGCTAGCGGGGGTTAGCACAGATACGCAGTATTTT
CASSSLAGVSTDTQYF
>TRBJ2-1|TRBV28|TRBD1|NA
TGTGCCAGCAGTTTATACGTGGGACAGACTTACAATGAGCAGTTCTTC
CASSLYVGQTYNEQFF
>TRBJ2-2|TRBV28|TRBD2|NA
TGTGCCAGCAGTTTACCGGGACTAGCGGGAGGGGGGAACACCGGGGAGCTGTTTTTT
CASSLPGLAGGGNTGELFF
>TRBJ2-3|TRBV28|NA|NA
TGTGCCAGCAGTTTCAGCGCGCGACCCACAGATACGCAGTATTTT
CASSFSARPTDTQYF
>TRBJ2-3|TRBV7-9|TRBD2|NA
TGTGCCAGCAGCCCACGGACTAGCGGGGGCACAGATACGCAGTATTTT
CASSPRTSGGTDTQYF
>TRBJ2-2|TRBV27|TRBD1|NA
TGTGCCAGCAGTAGACAGGGTTCAACCGGGGAGCTGTTTTTT
CASSRQGSTGELFF
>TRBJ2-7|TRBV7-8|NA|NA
TGTGCCAGCAGCTTAGTTTGGGGCGACGAGCAGTACTTC
CASSLVWGDEQYF
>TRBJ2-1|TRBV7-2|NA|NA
TGTGCCAGCAGCCCTTTGAGGGGGGGCTCCTACAATGAGCAGTTCTTC
CASSPLRGGSYNEQFF
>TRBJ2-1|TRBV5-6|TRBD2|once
TGTGCCAGCAGCTTTAGGCTAGCGGGAGACTACAATGAGCAGTTCTTC
CASSFRLAGDYNEQFF
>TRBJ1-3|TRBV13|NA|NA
TGTGCCAGCAGCTACGTTTTTGGGAGCTCTGGAAACACCATATATTTT
CASSYVFGSSGNTIYF
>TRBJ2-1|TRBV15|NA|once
TGTGCCACCAGCAGAGATCAGACAGTAAAGGTCTTC
CATSRDQTVKVF
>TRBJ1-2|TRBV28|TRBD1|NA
TGTGCCAGCAGTTTTTCCCCGGGACAGGGTGGGTATGGCTACACCTTC
CASSFSPGQGGYGYTF
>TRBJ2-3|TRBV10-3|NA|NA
TGTGCCATATCTTCTCAGGCAGATACGCAGTATTTT
CAISSQADTQYF
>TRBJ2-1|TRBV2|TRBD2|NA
TGTGCCAGCAGCGCAAGCGGGAGAGGGTACAATGAGCAGTTCTTC
CASSASGRGYNEQFF
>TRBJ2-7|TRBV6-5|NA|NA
TGTGCCAGCAGTTACCGGGCAGGGCCGTGGCTCGAGCAGTACTTC
CASSYRAGPWLEQYF
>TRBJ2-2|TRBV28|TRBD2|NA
TGTGCCAGCACACAGCGGGGGCCCACCGGGGAGCTGTTTTTT
CASTQRGPTGELFF
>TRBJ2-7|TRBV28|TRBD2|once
TGTGCCAGCAGAACCGCTGGGACTACCCTCGCCGAGCAGTACTTC
CASRTAGTTLAEQYF